This T cell receptor beta chain was sequenced during a study of graft-versus-host responses after intestinal transplantation. Germline V CDR1 and CDR2: DFQATT, SNEGSKA (reference sequence). J gave up 10 bases and V 3 bases, and 3 bases lay outside the gene matches. The CDR3 consists of 11 residues. As regards this clone: Its antigen is not known.

Study findings and constraints: Allografts carried high graft-versus-host to host-versus-graft clonal ratios in patients having graft-donor T cell macrochimerism.

The table came from immunoSEQ multiplex PCR; TCRdb's copy has only in-frame clones and leaves some out. The sample carries about 110,000 clones, around nine tenths recorded once. This specimen consisted of unstimulated CD4+ T cells sorted from spleen or lymph node cells, obtained before transplant. This clonotype originated in a human donor who was the organ donor for an intestinal transplant. This chain links TRBV20-1 with TRBJ2-1; 7 nucleotides agree with TRBD2. The CDR3 coding sequence is TGCAGTGCTAGCGGGAGGCAGGAGCAGTTCTTC. It codes for CSASGRQEQFF.